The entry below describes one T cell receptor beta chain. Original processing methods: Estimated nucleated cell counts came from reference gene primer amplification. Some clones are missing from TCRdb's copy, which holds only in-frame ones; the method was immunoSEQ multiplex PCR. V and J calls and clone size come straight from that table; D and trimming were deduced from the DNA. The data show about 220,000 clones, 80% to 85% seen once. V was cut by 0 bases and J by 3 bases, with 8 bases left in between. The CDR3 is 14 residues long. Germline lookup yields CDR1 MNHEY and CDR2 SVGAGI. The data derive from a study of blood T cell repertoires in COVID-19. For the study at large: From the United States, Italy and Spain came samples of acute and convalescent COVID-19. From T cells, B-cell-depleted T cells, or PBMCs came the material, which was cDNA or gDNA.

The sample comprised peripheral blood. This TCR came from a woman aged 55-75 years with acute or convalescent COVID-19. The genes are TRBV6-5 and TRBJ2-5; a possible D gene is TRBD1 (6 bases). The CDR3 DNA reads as TGTGCCAGCAGTTACTCGAACAGGGAAGAGACCCAGTACTTC. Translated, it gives CASSYSNREETQYF.